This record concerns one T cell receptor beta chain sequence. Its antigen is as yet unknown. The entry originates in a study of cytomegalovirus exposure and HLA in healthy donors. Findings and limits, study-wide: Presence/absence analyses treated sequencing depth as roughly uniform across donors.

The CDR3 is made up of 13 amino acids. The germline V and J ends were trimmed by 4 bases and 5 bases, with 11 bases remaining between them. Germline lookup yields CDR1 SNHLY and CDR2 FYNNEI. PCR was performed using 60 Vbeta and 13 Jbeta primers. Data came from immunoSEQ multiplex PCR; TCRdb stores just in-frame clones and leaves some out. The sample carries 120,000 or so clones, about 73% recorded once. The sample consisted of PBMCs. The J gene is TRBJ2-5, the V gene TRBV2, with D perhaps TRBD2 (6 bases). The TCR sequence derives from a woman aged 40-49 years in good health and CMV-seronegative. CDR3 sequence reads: CASSGVGRETQYF. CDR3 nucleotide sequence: TGTGCCAGCAGTGGAGTGGGGAGGGAGACCCAGTACTTC.